Listed here are 29 T cell receptor beta chains from one sample, sequenced in a study of cytomegalovirus exposure and HLA in healthy donors. The study ran its PCR with 60 Vbeta and 13 Jbeta primers. Sequencing used immunoSEQ multiplex PCR; TCRdb keeps in-frame clones, though not all of them. The table has approximately 150,000 clones, roughly 76% seen once; the top ten hold approximately 1.4%. Specimen: PBMCs. These receptors were collected from a man aged 55 to 70 in good health and CMV-seronegative.

The chain joins TRBV7-2 to TRBJ2-5; 7 bases are a match to TRBD2. This CDR3 spans 15 amino acids. Losses at the gene ends were 4 bases for V and 2 bases for J; bases not matched to a gene: 7. Per the germline V gene, CDR1 is SGHTA and CDR2 is FQGNSA. The CDR3 spells CASSSVEAGQETQYF. The CDR3 nucleotides read TGTGCCAGCAGCTCGGTAGAAGCGGGGCAAGAGACCCAGTACTTC.

This clone was found a few times. The chain recombines TRBV6-6 with TRBJ2-7; D remains ambiguous. This CDR3 is 11 amino acids long. Trimming took 5 bases from V and 2 from J, leaving 4 bases between them. CDR1 MNHNY and CDR2 SVGAGI come from the germline V gene (reference sequence). The CDR3 sequence is CASSQTYEQYF. CDR3 nucleotides: TGTGCCAGCAGTCAGACCTACGAGCAGTACTTC.

Only a few counts were recorded for this clone. The rearrangement uses TRBV6-4 and TRBJ2-6; weak D call: TRBD1 (6 bases). V was clipped by 3 bases and J by 0 bases, with 6 bases between them. In germline, CDR1 is MRHNA, CDR2 SNTAGT. The CDR3 covers 15 residues. The CDR3 DNA sequence: TGTGCCAGCAGTGAGGACAGCTCTGGGGCCAACGTCCTGACTTTC. It is translated as CASSEDSSGANVLTF.

The rearrangement links TRBV4-1 to TRBJ1-5; tentatively, D is TRBD1 (6 bases). Between the trimmed V and J ends, which lost 2 bases and 3 bases, there was a span of 17 bases. The V gene's germline CDR1 is MGHRA and CDR2 YSYEKL. The CDR3 loop spans 17 amino acids. CDR3 DNA: TGCGCCAGCAGCCAAACTTATGTCAGGGGCCCCAATCAGCCCCAGCATTTT. Translation gives CASSQTYVRGPNQPQHF.

This clone was recorded a few times. The rearrangement uses TRBV6-5 and TRBJ1-1, with D unresolved. In germline, CDR1 is MNHEY, CDR2 SVGAGI. CDR3 length: 13 amino acids. Trimming stripped 9 bases from V and 4 bases from J, with 15 bases between. The DNA for the CDR3 is TGTGCCAGTGTCCTCACAGCGGGCACTGAAGCTTTCTTT. This sequence encodes CASVLTAGTEAFF.

The chain joins TRBV30 to TRBJ2-6; D remains ambiguous. Germline-derived CDR1 and CDR2 are GTSNPN and SVGIG (reference sequence). The CDR3 totals 14 residues. Deletions cut 0 bases from V and 1 base from J, with 4 bases between. CDR3 residues: CAWSVQSGANVLTF. In DNA form, the CDR3 reads TGTGCCTGGAGTGTACAGTCTGGGGCCAACGTCCTGACTTTC.

The rearrangement links TRBV28 to TRBJ2-5; D is possibly TRBD1 (5 bases). V shed 0 bases and J shed 5 bases, with 10 bases lying between them. The CDR3 is made up of 14 amino acids. Germline V CDR1 and CDR2: MDHEN, SYDVKM. CDR3 residues: CASSLWGPGETQYF. The DNA of the CDR3 is TGTGCCAGCAGTTTATGGGGGCCCGGTGAGACCCAGTACTTC.

The chain has TRBV5-1 and TRBJ2-3; D remains ambiguous. This CDR3 spans 15 amino acids. The germline V gene encodes CDR1 SGHRS and CDR2 YFSETQ. Trimming stripped 6 bases from V and 0 bases from J, with 14 bases between. In DNA form, the CDR3 reads TGCGCCAGCACCCCAACCCTCACTAGCACAGATACGCAGTATTTT. Translation gives CASTPTLTSTDTQYF. The full variable domain, in which reference TRBV5-1 and TRBJ2-3 provide the parts outside the CDR3, is KAGVTQTPRYLIKTRGQQVTLSCSPISGHRSVSWYQQTPGQGLQFLFEYFSETQRNKGNFPGRFSGRQFSNSRSEMNVSTLELGDSALYLCASTPTLTSTDTQYFGPGTRLTVL.

Only a few counts were recorded for this clone. V gene TRBV27 combines with J gene TRBJ2-7, with D maybe TRBD2 (6 bases). V was trimmed by 5 bases and J by 6 bases, leaving 14 bases between them. This CDR3 comprises 13 residues. The germline V gene encodes CDR1 MNHEY and CDR2 SMNVEV (reference sequence). The CDR3 spells CASSPWGVGEQYF. CDR3 nucleotides: TGTGCCAGCAGTCCCTGGGGGGTCGGCGAGCAGTACTTC.

This sequence joins TRBV5-1 and TRBJ2-7; TRBD2 aligns across 13 bases. The length of the CDR3 is 16 residues. Trimming removed 4 bases from V and 3 bases from J; junction bases left unmatched: 7. In germline, CDR1 is SGHRS, CDR2 YFSETQ. The CDR3 sequence: CASSLGTSGTLYEQYF. The CDR3 DNA reads as TGCGCCAGCAGCCTCGGGACTAGCGGGACCCTCTACGAGCAGTACTTC.

This clone was counted a single time. The rearrangement joins TRBV19 to TRBJ1-2, with TRBD1 identical over 7 bases. CDR3 size: 14 residues. CDR1 is LNHDA and CDR2 is SQIVND in the germline V gene (reference sequence). V was clipped by 5 bases and J by 8 bases; unmatched bases: 11. Here the CDR3 DNA reads TGTGCCAGTAGTTTCCCCCAGGGGGTCGGGGGCTACACCTTC. Its protein is CASSFPQGVGGYTF. The full variable domain, rest sourced from reference TRBV19 and TRBJ1-2, is DGGITQSPKYLFRKEGQNVTLSCEQNLNHDAMYWYRQDPGQGLRLIYYSQIVNDFQKGDIAEGYSVSREKKESFPLTVTSAQKNPTAFYLCASSFPQGVGGYTFGSGTRLTVV.

The J gene is TRBJ2-3, the V gene TRBV7-6; 10 bases line up with TRBD1. The CDR3 runs 15 residues. Germline loops: CDR1 SGHVS, CDR2 FNYEAQ. The V and J ends lost 5 bases and 2 bases, in that order; junction bases with no gene match: 4. The chain's CDR3 is CASSRQGADTDTQYF. For the CDR3, the DNA is TGTGCCAGCAGCCGACAGGGGGCTGACACAGATACGCAGTATTTT.

This chain links TRBV5-1 with TRBJ2-2; D gene uncertain. The CDR3 has 14 residues. Trimming removed 4 bases at V and 6 bases at J, with 13 bases between. Germline values: CDR1 SGHRS, CDR2 YFSETQ. The CDR3 sequence: CASSTRDTSGELFF. As DNA, the CDR3 is TGCGCCAGCAGCACAAGAGACACCTCCGGGGAGCTGTTTTTT.

This chain uses TRBV30 with TRBJ1-2, with 8 bases fitting TRBD1. With 4 bases clipped from V and 1 base from J, the junction kept 5 bases outside the gene matches. This CDR3 spans 14 amino acids. Per the germline V gene, CDR1 is GTSNPN and CDR2 is SVGIG (reference sequence). CDR3 DNA: TGTGCCTGGAATACCGGACAGGGTAACTATGGCTACACCTTC. Protein: CAWNTGQGNYGYTF.

V usage is TRBV10-3 and J usage is TRBJ1-4; tentatively, D is TRBD1 (6 bases). Germline V gene data show CDR1 as ENHRY and CDR2 as SYGVKD. This CDR3 spans 15 amino acids. V was cut by 0 bases and J by 5 bases, with 10 bases left in between. The CDR3 reads CAISESTGRNEKLFF. In nucleotides, the CDR3 is TGTGCCATCAGTGAGTCGACAGGTAGAAATGAAAAACTGTTTTTT.

The J gene is TRBJ2-7, the V gene TRBV5-1; 9 bases are shared with TRBD1. The germline CDR1 and CDR2 sequences are SGHRS and YFSETQ. The CDR3 totals 13 residues. V trimming: 3 bases; J trimming: 5 bases; junction bases outside the gene matches: 3. The CDR3 spells CASSSDRGHEQYF. The CDR3 nucleotides are TGCGCCAGCAGCTCGGACAGGGGCCACGAGCAGTACTTC.

J is TRBJ2-3 and V is TRBV7-9; 15 bases align to TRBD2. CDR3 length: 16 residues. Per germline, CDR1 SEHNR and CDR2 FQNEAQ (reference sequence). The J segment lost 4 bases and the V segment lost 5 bases, leaving 4 bases of the junction unmatched. The CDR3 loop is CASSGWTSGRADTQYF. Here the CDR3 DNA reads TGTGCCAGCAGCGGGTGGACTAGCGGGAGGGCAGATACGCAGTATTTT.

V and J are TRBV5-1 and TRBJ2-5; the D is unclear. Germline V gene lookup returns CDR1 SGHRS and CDR2 YFSETQ. The CDR3 is made up of 15 amino acids. Trimming pared 0 bases from V and 4 bases from J, leaving 13 bases between. This chain's CDR3 is CASSLDATLRETQYF. The CDR3 nucleotides read TGCGCCAGCAGCTTGGACGCCACCCTAAGAGAGACCCAGTACTTC.

The chain joins TRBV19 to TRBJ1-4; D unclear. Germline assignment: CDR1 LNHDA and CDR2 SQIVND (reference sequence). The ends were cut back, 3 bases at V and 6 bases at J, with 11 bases in the middle. CDR3 length: 14 residues. The CDR3 here is CASSIGGGYEKLFF. CDR3 sequence (DNA): TGTGCCAGTAGTATCGGAGGAGGGTATGAAAAACTGTTTTTT.

This clone was seen just once. A junction boundary mismatches the germline segment, possibly from a read error. The chain has TRBV7-9 and TRBJ2-3; the D is unclear. Germline CDR1 reads SEHNR; CDR2 reads FQNEAQ (reference sequence). The CDR3 has 17 amino acids. CDR3 nucleotides: TGTTCCAGCAGCTCCCTGTTAGGCCCACGGGGCACAGATACGCAGTATTTT. It encodes CSSSSLLGPRGTDTQYF.

The CDR3 DNA follows: TGCGCCAGCAGCCAAGATCGAGGGTCCGTGGGCACCGGGGAGCTGTTTTTT. It encodes CASSQDRGSVGTGELFF. The chain employs TRBV4-1 and TRBJ2-2; tentatively, D is TRBD2 (5 bases). Germline V gene lookup returns CDR1 MGHRA and CDR2 YSYEKL. The CDR3 is 17 residues long. V was pared by 0 bases and J by 4 bases, with 15 bases between.

J is TRBJ2-3 and V is TRBV7-9; no definite D call. In germline, CDR1 is SEHNR, CDR2 FQNEAQ (reference sequence). The CDR3 length is 14 residues. The V gene lost 11 bases and the J gene lost 2 bases, with 17 bases spanning the gap. CDR3 amino acids: CAGYGYTATDTQYF. In DNA form, the CDR3 reads TGTGCCGGCTACGGGTATACCGCCACAGATACGCAGTATTTT.

V and J are TRBV14 and TRBJ2-5, with 7 nucleotides matching TRBD1. V trimming: 1 base; J trimming: 5 bases; junction bases outside the gene matches: 7. Germline CDR1 reads SGHDN; CDR2 reads FVKESK. This CDR3 is built from 15 residues. The CDR3, as DNA: TGTGCCAGCAGCCAAGTGCTAGGGGGCTGGGAGACCCAGTACTTC. Translated: CASSQVLGGWETQYF.

The rearrangement links TRBV7-2 to TRBJ2-7, with a tentative D call TRBD2 (5 bases). The CDR3 consists of 13 residues. Trimming shortened V by 8 bases and J by 0 bases, and 11 bases separated the two germline ends. Germline CDR1 reads SGHTA; CDR2 reads FQGNSA. CDR3 loop: CASGGYSSYEQYF. In nucleotides, the CDR3 is TGTGCCAGCGGCGGGTATAGCTCCTACGAGCAGTACTTC.

The genes are TRBV6-1 and TRBJ2-3, with D perhaps TRBD2 (5 bases). Trimming removed 7 bases from V and 10 bases from J, with 18 bases in between. CDR3 length: 13 amino acids. Germline V CDR1 and CDR2: MNHNS, SASEGT. The DNA of the CDR3 is TGTGCCAGCACGCCCTTCGGCCGGGATTCGCAGTATTTT. Translating gives CASTPFGRDSQYF.

This sequence joins TRBV10-1 and TRBJ2-5; D is perhaps TRBD1 (6 bases). The J call may be mistaken, given a closer DNA end match to TRBJ2-7. The length of the CDR3 is 14 residues. The germline gives CDR1 WNHNN, CDR2 SYGVQD (reference sequence). The CDR3 nucleotides read TGCGCCAGCAGTGAGTCGGGCAGGGGCTACGAGCAGTACTTC. Its translation: CASSESGRGYEQYF.

This clone has more than one count but fewer than ten. The rearrangement joins TRBV6-1 to TRBJ1-1, with TRBD1 matching over 7 bases. CDR3 length: 15 amino acids. Germline V gene lookup returns CDR1 MNHNS and CDR2 SASEGT. With V trimmed by 3 bases and J by 1 base, 5 bases remained unmatched. CDR3 nucleotide sequence: TGTGCCAGCAGTGAGCCGGGACAGCCGAACACTGAAGCTTTCTTT. Protein sequence: CASSEPGQPNTEAFF.

The J gene is TRBJ2-7, the V gene TRBV28; TRBD2 is a possible D gene (6 bases). The CDR3 covers 15 residues. Germline V gene sequence: CDR1 MDHEN, CDR2 SYDVKM. V dropped 4 bases and J dropped 0 bases, with 13 bases sitting between them. CDR3 DNA sequence: TGTGCCAGCAGTTCCCCGGGGGTGACCTCCTACGAGCAGTACTTC. This codes for CASSSPGVTSYEQYF.

V is TRBV7-8 and J is TRBJ2-3; 10 positions agree with TRBD2. Germline CDR1 reads SGHVS; CDR2 reads FQNEAQ. The CDR3 sequence is 21 residues long. V shed 4 bases and J 2 bases; nucleotides not matched to a gene: 21. In nucleotides, the CDR3 is TGTGCCAGCAGCTCCCGTATTCTTAGCGGGGGGCTCGGAACAAACACAGATACGCAGTATTTT. It codes for CASSSRILSGGLGTNTDTQYF.